This entry is about one T cell receptor beta chain. Its antigen remains unknown. An end of the junction differs from the germline gene, which may be a read error. CDR1 SQVTM and CDR2 ANQGSEA come from the germline V gene. CDR3 length: 12 amino acids. Using its own MiXCR run on the 5' RACE reads, TCRdb lists one record per CDR3 protein. The sample carries 700,000 or so distinct CDR3 sequences, roughly 19% recorded once. These data are taken from a study of CD8 T cells in ankylosing spondylitis. Study conclusions and caveats: Within ankylosing spondylitis blood, a TCR beta motif made up of eight or nine highly homologous variants appeared to be characteristic. Enrichment of disease-linked clones was reportedly significant in matched ankylosing spondylitis synovial fluid. Clones that were linked to disease were CD8+ and were relatively rare in peripheral blood.

Source material: blood, either unsorted or a sorted T cell fraction (not recorded which). The receptor's source is a male donor with ankylosing spondylitis. The chain combines TRBV29-1 with TRBJ2-1, with D perhaps given as TRBD1 or TRBD2 (5 bases each). The CDR3 spells CSVEVGTPQQFF. CDR3 nucleotides: TGCAGCGTGGAAGTCGGGACGCCTCAGCAGTTCTTC.